This TCR beta chain was obtained from a study of early T cells in non-severe SARS-CoV-2 infection. The wider study: With bulk RNA from unsorted whole blood as input, sequencing yielded unpaired chains.

Regarding the study as a whole: VDJdb matching favored anti-spike CD8 responses, missing private and CD4 specificities.

On this clonotype itself: As yet, its antigen is unknown.

Trimming left V 6 bases short and J 4 bases short, with 23 bases between. The V gene's germline CDR1 is MNHNS and CDR2 SASEGT. The length of the CDR3 is 17 residues. Unique molecular identifiers were added to individual cDNA molecules. TCRdb passed the 5' RACE reads through MiXCR, listing each CDR3 protein once. The sample holds tens of thousands of distinct CDR3 sequences, under 6% seen once. The origin of this receptor is an adult who was a healthcare worker with PCR-confirmed SARS-CoV-2 infection or an uninfected control (not recorded which). The genes are TRBV6-1 and TRBJ2-3, with D possibly being TRBD1 (6 bases). The sample consisted of whole blood. The CDR3: CASRAPDRFPGADTQYF. The CDR3, as DNA: TGTGCCAGCAGGGCACCTGACAGGTTCCCTGGTGCAGATACGCAGTATTTT.